This TCR beta chain was found in a study of beta chain features in type 1 diabetes. Study as a whole: Cell yields, gender and age were comparable in patients and healthy donors.

Findings and caveats of the study: Type 1 diabetes patients showed a moderate but significant shortening of TCRB CDR3s in all four CD4+ subsets. Sampled from patients, naive, central memory and Treg TCRB repertoires appeared more similar than those sampled from healthy donors.

CDR1 is LNHDA and CDR2 is SQIVND in the germline V gene (reference sequence). The CDR3 spans 14 residues. The V end was cut by 7 bases, the J end by 5 bases, with 15 bases between. TCRB transcripts that were expressed got sequenced, as all of the isolated RNA had been reverse transcribed. Sequencing used immunoSEQ multiplex PCR; TCRdb keeps in-frame clones, though not all of them. The repertoire consists of under 550,000 clones, with roughly 11% occurring once and the leading ten covering 0.045% to 0.06%. This clone appeared a few times. Its cognate antigen is unknown. The source of this sequence is a woman between 18 and 29 years old in good health. The chain links TRBV19 to TRBJ1-5, with a weak D call TRBD1 (5 bases). Sequenced material: naive CD4+ T cells from blood. As DNA, the CDR3 is TGTGCCAGTACTCAAAGGGACGGGGATCAGCCCCAGCATTTT. Amino acid sequence: CASTQRDGDQPQHF.